This T cell receptor beta chain was recovered during a study of blood T cell repertoires in COVID-19. Study-wide context: Material from acute and convalescent COVID-19 was sourced from the United States, Italy and Spain. The analysed material was cDNA or gDNA that came from T cells, B-cell-depleted T cells, or PBMCs.

How the authors handled the data: By means of reference gene primer amplification, nucleated cell counts were estimated. Here immunoSEQ multiplex PCR was the method, and the copy in TCRdb shows in-frame clones only, minus some. The V and J calls and clone size are taken from that table; D and trimming were inferred from the DNA. The table shows some 220,000 clones, with 84% occurring only once. The trim removed 7 bases at V and 7 bases at J, leaving 9 bases unmatched. The CDR3 consists of 14 residues. From germline, CDR1 is MNHNY and CDR2 SVGAGI (reference sequence). The specimen sequenced was peripheral blood. This receptor was obtained from a man in his fifties with active or convalescent COVID-19. The genes are TRBV6-6 and TRBJ2-3, with TRBD1 matching 9 bases. CDR3 coding DNA: TGTGCCAGCACCCCGGGACAGGGAACCAATACGCAGTATTTT. Protein sequence: CASTPGQGTNTQYF.